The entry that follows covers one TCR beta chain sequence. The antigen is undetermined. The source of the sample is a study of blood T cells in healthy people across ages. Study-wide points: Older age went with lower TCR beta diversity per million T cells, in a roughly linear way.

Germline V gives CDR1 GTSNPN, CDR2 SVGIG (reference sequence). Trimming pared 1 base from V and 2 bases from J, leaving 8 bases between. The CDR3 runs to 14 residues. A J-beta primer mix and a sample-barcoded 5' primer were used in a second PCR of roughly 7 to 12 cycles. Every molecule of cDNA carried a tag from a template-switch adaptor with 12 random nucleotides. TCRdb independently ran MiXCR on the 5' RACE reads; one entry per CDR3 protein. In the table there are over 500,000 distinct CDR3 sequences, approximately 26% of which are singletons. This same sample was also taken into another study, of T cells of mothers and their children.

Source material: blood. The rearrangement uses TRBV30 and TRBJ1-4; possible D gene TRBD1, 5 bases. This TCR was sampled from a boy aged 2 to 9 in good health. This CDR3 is CAWSDGTTNEKLFF. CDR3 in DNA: TGTGCCTGGAGTGACGGGACCACTAATGAAAAACTGTTTTTT. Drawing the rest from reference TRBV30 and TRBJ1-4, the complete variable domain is SQTIHQWPATLVQPVGSPLSLECTVEGTSNPNLYWYRQAAGRGLQLLFYSVGIGQISSEVPQNLSASRPQDRQFILSSKKLLLSDSGFYLCAWSDGTTNEKLFFGSGTQLSVL.